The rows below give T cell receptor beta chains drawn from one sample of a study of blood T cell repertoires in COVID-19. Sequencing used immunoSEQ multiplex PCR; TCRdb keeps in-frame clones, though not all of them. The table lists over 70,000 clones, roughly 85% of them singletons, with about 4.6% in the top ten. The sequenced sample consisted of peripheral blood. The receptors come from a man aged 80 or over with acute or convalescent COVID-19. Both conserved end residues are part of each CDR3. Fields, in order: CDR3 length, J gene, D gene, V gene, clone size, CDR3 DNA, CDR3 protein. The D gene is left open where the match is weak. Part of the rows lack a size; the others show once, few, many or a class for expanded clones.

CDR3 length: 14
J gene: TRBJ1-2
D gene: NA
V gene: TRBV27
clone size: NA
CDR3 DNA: TGTGCCAGCAGTTCTAACGACAGGCTCTATGGCTACACCTTC
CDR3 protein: CASSSNDRLYGYTF

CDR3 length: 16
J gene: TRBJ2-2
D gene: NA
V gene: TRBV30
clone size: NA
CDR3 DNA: TGTGCCTGGACTGTGCAGGGCCGGGTGTATACCGGGGAGCTGTTTTTT
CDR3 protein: CAWTVQGRVYTGELFF

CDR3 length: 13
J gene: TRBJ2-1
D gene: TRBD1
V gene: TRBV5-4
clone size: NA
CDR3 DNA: TGTGCCAGCAGCCCGACAGGGACCAATGAGCAGTTCTTC
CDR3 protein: CASSPTGTNEQFF

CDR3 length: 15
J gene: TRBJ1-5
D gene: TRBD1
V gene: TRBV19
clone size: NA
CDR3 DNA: TGTGCCAGTAGTATAAGGGGACAGGAGGTCCAGCCCCAGCATTTT
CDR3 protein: CASSIRGQEVQPQHF

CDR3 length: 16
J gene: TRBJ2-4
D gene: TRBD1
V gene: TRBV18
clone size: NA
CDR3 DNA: TGTGCCAGCTCACCACGCTTGGACAGGATCCAAAACATTCAGTACTTC
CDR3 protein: CASSPRLDRIQNIQYF

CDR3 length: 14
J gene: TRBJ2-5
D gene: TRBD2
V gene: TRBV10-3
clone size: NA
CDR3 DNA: TGTGCCATCAGTGCTAGCGGGAGTCAAGAGACCCAGTACTTC
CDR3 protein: CAISASGSQETQYF

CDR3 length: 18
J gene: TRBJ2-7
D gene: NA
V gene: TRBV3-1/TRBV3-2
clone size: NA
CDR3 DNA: TGTGCCAGCAGCCGCCACAGGGATCCCACCCCCCAATCCTACGAGCAGTACTTC
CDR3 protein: CASSRHRDPTPQSYEQYF

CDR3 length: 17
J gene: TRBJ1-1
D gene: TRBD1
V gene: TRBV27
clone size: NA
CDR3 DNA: TGTGCCAGCAGCCACACAGGGGGCCCGCTGCGAATGACTGAAGCTTTCTTT
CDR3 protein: CASSHTGGPLRMTEAFF

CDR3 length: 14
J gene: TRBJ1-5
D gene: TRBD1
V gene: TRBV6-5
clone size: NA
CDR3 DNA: TGTGCCAGCAGCCCAAGGGGGCGCAGGCAGCCCCAGCATTTT
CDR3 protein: CASSPRGRRQPQHF

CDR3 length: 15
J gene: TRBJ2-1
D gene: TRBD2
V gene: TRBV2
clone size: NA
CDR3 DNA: TGTGCCAGTGTACTAAGCGGGAGGTACCTCAATGAGCAGTTCTTC
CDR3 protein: CASVLSGRYLNEQFF

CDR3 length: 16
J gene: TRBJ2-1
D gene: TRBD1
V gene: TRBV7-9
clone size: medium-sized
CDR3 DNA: TGTGCCAGCAGCTCCAGATCCGGGACAGCCTACAATGAGCAGTTCTTC
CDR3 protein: CASSSRSGTAYNEQFF

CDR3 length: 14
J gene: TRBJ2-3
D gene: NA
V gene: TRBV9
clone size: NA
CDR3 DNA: TGTGCCAGCAGCGTAGGGCAGGGCACAGATACGCAGTATTTT
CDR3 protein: CASSVGQGTDTQYF

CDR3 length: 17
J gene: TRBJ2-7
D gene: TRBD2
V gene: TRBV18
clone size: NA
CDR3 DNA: TGTGCCAGCTCACCACCGTTAGGGAGCGGGAAGAGCTACGAGCAGTACTTC
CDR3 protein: CASSPPLGSGKSYEQYF

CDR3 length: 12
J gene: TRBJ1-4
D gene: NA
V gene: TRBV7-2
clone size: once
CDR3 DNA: TGTGCCAGCAGCAACCAAGGGAGTAAACTGTTTTTT
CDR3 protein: CASSNQGSKLFF

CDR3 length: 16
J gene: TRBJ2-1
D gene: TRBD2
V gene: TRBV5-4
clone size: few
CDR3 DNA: TGTGCCAGCAGCTTGGCGACTAGCGTACTTTACAATGAGCAGTTCTTC
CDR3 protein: CASSLATSVLYNEQFF

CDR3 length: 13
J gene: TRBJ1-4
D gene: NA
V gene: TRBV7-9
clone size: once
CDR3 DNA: TGTGCCAGCAGTTTTCTCCAGGGCGAAAAACTGTTTTTT
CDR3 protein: CASSFLQGEKLFF

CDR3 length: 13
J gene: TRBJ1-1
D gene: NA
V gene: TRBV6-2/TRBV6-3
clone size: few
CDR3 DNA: TGTGCCAGCAGCCCCGGGGTTGTCACTGAAGCTTTCTTT
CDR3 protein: CASSPGVVTEAFF

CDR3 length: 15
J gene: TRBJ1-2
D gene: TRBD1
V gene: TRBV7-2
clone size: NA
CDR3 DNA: TGTGCCAGCAGCCCGGGGACAGGGGGTAACTATGGCTACACCTTC
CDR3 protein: CASSPGTGGNYGYTF

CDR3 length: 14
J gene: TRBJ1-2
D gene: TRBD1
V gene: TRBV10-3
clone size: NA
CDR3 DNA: TGTGCCATCAGTGAGGCCGGGACAGGGAGTGGCTACACCTTC
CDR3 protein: CAISEAGTGSGYTF

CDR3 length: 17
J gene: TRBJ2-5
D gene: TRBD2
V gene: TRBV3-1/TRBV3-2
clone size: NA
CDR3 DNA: TGTGCCAGCACCGACTCAGGCGGGGGGCGGGTCCAAGAGACCCAGTACTTC
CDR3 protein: CASTDSGGGRVQETQYF

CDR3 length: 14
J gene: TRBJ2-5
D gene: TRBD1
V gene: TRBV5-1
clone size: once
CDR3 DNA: TGCGCCAGCAGCAAAGACAGGGTCCAAGAGACCCAGTACTTC
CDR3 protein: CASSKDRVQETQYF

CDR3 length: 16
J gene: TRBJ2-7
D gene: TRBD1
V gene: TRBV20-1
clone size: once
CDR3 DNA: TGCAGTGCTAGTCCCTTTGACAGGGCTCCCTCCTACGAGCAGTACTTC
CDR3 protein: CSASPFDRAPSYEQYF

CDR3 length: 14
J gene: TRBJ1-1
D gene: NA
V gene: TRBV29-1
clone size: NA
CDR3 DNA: TGCAGCGTTGCGTCGGTTCCTACGAACACTGAAGCTTTCTTT
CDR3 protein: CSVASVPTNTEAFF

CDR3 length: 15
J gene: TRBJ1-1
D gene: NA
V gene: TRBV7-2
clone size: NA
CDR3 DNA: TGTGCCAGCAGGCTGGGGGGGCGCGATAGGACTGAAGCTTTCTTT
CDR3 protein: CASRLGGRDRTEAFF

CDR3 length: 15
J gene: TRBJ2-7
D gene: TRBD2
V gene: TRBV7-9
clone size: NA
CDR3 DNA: TGTGCCAGCAGTCCCCGTCTAGCGGCGTCCTACGAGCAGTACTTC
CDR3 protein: CASSPRLAASYEQYF

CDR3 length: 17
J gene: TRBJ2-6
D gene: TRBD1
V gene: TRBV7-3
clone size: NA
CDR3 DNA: TGTGCCAGCAGCGGGGGCAGGGGGTTGACTGGGGCCAACGTCCTGACTTTC
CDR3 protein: CASSGGRGLTGANVLTF

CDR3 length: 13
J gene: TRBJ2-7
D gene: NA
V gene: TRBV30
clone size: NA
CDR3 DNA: TGTGCCTGGAGTTCCCGAGGGAAGAACGAGCAGTACTTC
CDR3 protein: CAWSSRGKNEQYF

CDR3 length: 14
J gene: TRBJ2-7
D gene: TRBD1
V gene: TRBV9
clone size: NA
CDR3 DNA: TGTGCCAGCACAACGGGACAGGGGAACTACGAGCAGTACTTC
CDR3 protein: CASTTGQGNYEQYF

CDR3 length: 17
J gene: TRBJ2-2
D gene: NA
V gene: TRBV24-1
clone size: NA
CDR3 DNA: TGTGCCACCAGTGATTTGACCGGACAGCCAAACACCGGGGAGCTGTTTTTT
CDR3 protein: CATSDLTGQPNTGELFF

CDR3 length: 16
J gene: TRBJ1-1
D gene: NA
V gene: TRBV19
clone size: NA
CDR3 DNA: TGTGCCAGTAGTCCTCCAGAGACAGGATGGAACACTGAAGCTTTCTTT
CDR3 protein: CASSPPETGWNTEAFF

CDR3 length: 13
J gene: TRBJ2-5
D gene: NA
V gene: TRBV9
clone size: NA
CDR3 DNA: TGTGCCAGCAGCTCGTCCAGACAAGAGACCCAGTACTTC
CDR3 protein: CASSSSRQETQYF

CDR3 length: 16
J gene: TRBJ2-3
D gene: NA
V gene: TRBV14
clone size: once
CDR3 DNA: TGTGCCAGCAGCCAAGATGAGAGTAGGGGGTCAGATACGCAGTATTTT
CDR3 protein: CASSQDESRGSDTQYF

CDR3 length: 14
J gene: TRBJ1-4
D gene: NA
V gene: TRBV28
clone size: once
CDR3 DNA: TGTGCCAGCAAGGGCGGCGCGGGCCATGAAAAACTGTTTTTT
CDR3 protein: CASKGGAGHEKLFF

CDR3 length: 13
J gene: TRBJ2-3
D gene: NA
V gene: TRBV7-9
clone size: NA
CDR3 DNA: TGTGCCAGCAGCTTAGATGGGCCGGATACGCAGTATTTT
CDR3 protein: CASSLDGPDTQYF

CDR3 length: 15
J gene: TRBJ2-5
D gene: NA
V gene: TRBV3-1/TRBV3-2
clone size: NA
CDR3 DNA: TGTGCCAGCAGCCCCCTAAGTGGAGCTCCCGAGACCCAGTACTTC
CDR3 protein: CASSPLSGAPETQYF

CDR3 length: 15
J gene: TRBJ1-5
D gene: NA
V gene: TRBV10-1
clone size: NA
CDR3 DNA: TGCGCCAGCAGTGAGCAGAACAGGGCGGATCAGCCCCAGCATTTT
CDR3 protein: CASSEQNRADQPQHF

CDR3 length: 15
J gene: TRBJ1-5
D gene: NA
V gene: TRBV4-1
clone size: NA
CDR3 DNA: TGCGCCAGCAGCCAAGGGCAGGGGACCAATCAGCCCCAGCATTTT
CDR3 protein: CASSQGQGTNQPQHF

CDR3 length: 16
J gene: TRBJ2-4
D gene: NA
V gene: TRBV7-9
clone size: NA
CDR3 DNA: TGTGCCAGCAGCCCGTGGGGGACTTTAGCCAAAAACATTCAGTACTTC
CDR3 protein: CASSPWGTLAKNIQYF

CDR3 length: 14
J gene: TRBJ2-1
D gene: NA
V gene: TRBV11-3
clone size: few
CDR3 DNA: TGTGCCAGCAGCTCACGACTAGGGGGCGGTGAGCAGTTCTTC
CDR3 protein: CASSSRLGGGEQFF

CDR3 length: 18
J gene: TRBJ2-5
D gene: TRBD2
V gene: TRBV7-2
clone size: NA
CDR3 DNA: TGTGCCAGCAAACCAACCTCTCCCACTAGCGGGGTCGGAGAGACCCAGTACTTC
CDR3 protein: CASKPTSPTSGVGETQYF

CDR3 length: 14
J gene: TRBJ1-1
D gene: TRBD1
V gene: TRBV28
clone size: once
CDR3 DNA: TGTGCCAGCAGCCAGGGGGGCACGAACACTGAAGCTTTCTTT
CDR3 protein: CASSQGGTNTEAFF

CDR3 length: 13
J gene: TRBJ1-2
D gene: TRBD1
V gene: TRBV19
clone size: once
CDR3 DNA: TGTGCCAGTAGTCCTGACAGGGGGAACGGCTACACCTTC
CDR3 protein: CASSPDRGNGYTF

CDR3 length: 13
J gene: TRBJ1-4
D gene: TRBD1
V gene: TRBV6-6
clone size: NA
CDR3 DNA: TGTGCCAGCAGTTCGGGACAGGGGGCGAAACTGTTTTTT
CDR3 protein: CASSSGQGAKLFF

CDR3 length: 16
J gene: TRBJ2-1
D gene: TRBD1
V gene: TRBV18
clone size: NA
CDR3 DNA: TGTGCCAGCTCACCACCAGCTGGGACAGGGTACAATGAGCAGTTCTTC
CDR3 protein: CASSPPAGTGYNEQFF

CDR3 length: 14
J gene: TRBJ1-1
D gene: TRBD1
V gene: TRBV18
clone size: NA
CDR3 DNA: TGTGCCAGCTCACCGGGACAGCTAAGCACTGAAGCTTTCTTT
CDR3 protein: CASSPGQLSTEAFF

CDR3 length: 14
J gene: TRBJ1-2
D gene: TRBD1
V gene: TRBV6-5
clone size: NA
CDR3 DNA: TGTGCCAGCGCGACGGACAGGGGGTTTCATGGCTACACCTTC
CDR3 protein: CASATDRGFHGYTF

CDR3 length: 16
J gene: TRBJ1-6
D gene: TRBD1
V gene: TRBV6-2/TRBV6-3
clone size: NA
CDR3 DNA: TGTGCCAGCAGTTTCAAGCAGGGGGCTACTAATTCACCCCTCCACTTT
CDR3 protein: CASSFKQGATNSPLHF

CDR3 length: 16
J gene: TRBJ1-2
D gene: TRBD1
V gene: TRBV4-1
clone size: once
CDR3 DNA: TGCGCCAGCAGCCGAGGGACAGCGGGAGGCGACTATGGCTACACCTTC
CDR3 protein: CASSRGTAGGDYGYTF